These T cell receptor beta chains were read from a single sample in a study of identical twins. MiXCR was run by TCRdb on the 5' RACE reads, yielding one entry per CDR3 protein. Of a few hundred thousand distinct CDR3 sequences listed, 10% to 13% are singletons. Sequenced sample: memory T cells sorted from blood. The origin of the receptors is a man over 45 in good health. The CDR3 runs from the conserved cysteine through the conserved F or W. D genes are given only for firm matches. For some rows the clone size is stated as once, few or many, or as a class when expanded; others skip it.

clone_size | j_call | d_call | v_call | cdr3_aa | cdr3_nt
. | TRBJ1-4 | . | TRBV28 | CASSRPGALSEKLFF | TGTGCCAGCAGCCGTCCCGGGGCGTTAAGTGAAAAACTGTTTTTT
few | TRBJ2-2 | . | TRBV12-3/TRBV12-4 | CASSLRRTGTNTGELFF | TGTGCCAGCAGTTTACGGAGAACAGGGACGAACACCGGGGAGCTGTTTTTT
few | TRBJ2-2 | . | TRBV5-1 | CASSSLGRAGGAVGTGELFF | TGCGCCAGCAGCTCACTAGGACGTGCTGGGGGAGCGGTGGGCACCGGGGAGCTGTTTTTT
. | TRBJ2-5 | . | TRBV7-2 | CASNLGLGTETQYF | TGTGCCAGCAACTTAGGCCTGGGCACGGAGACCCAGTACTTC
many | TRBJ1-2 | TRBD1 | TRBV7-2 | CASSLRGTGSLGTF | TGTGCCAGCAGCTTACGCGGGACAGGGTCGTTAGGGACCTTC
. | TRBJ2-3 | . | TRBV20-1 | CSARDRGLGDTQYF | TGCAGTGCTAGAGACAGGGGTTTAGGGGATACGCAGTATTTT
few | TRBJ1-5 | . | TRBV5-6 | CASKAGGPGGNQPQHF | TGTGCCAGCAAGGCGGGGGGTCCGGGGGGCAATCAGCCCCAGCATTTT
. | TRBJ1-1 | TRBD1 | TRBV11-2 | CASSASGTGGNTEAFF | TGTGCCAGCAGCGCATCCGGGACAGGGGGCAACACTGAAGCTTTCTTT
. | TRBJ2-1 | . | TRBV18 | CASSPPSINRNEQFF | TGTGCCAGCTCACCACCGAGTATTAATCGGAATGAGCAGTTCTTC
. | TRBJ1-6 | TRBD1 | TRBV7-2 | CASSLGTGGTPLHF | TGTGCCAGCAGCTTAGGGACAGGGGGAACACCCCTCCACTTT
many | TRBJ2-7 | TRBD2 | TRBV5-1 | CASSLETGGPYEQYF | TGCGCCAGCAGCTTGGAGACGGGAGGGCCCTACGAGCAGTACTTC
many | TRBJ2-1 | TRBD2 | TRBV18 | CASSPGTSGRNEQFF | TGTGCCAGCTCACCCGGGACTAGCGGGAGGAATGAGCAGTTCTTC
few | TRBJ2-7 | TRBD2 | TRBV20-1 | CSARDMGGSPYEQYF | TGCAGTGCTAGAGATATGGGCGGGAGCCCCTACGAGCAGTACTTC
. | TRBJ2-2 | TRBD1 | TRBV20-1 | CSARAQGASGELFF | TGCAGTGCTAGAGCCCAGGGGGCGAGCGGGGAGCTGTTTTTT
. | TRBJ1-4 | . | TRBV19 | CASSIHRREEKLFF | TGTGCCAGTAGTATCCATCGACGGGAGGAAAAACTGTTTTTT
many | TRBJ2-3 | . | TRBV15 | CATRQDTDTQYF | TGTGCCACCCGGCAGGACACAGATACGCAGTATTTT
. | TRBJ2-5 | . | TRBV2 | CASSSTTTVGQETQYF | TGTGCCAGCAGTTCGACAACCACGGTGGGGCAAGAGACCCAGTACTTC
few | TRBJ2-1 | . | TRBV29-1 | CSVSSGAAAVPFF | TGCAGCGTTTCGTCGGGCGCGGCGGCGGTTCCGTTCTTC
. | TRBJ1-4 | . | TRBV4-3 | CASSQDYPQDSFGLFF | TGCGCCAGCAGCCAAGATTACCCCCAAGACAGCTTCGGACTGTTTTTT